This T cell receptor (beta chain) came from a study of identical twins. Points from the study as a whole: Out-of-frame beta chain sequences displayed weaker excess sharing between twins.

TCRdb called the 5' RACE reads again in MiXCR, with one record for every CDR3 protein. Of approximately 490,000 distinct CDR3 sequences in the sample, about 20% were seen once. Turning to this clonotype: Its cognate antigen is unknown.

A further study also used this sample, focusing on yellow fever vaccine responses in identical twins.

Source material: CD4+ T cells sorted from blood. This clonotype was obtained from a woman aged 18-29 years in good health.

CDR3 sequence: CASSDDGGNQPQHF. The DNA for the CDR3 is TGTGCCAGCAGTGATGACGGGGGCAATCAGCCCCAGCATTTT. This chain joins TRBV2 and TRBJ1-5, with unresolved D. This CDR3 contains 14 residues. Trimming took off 3 bases at V and 2 bases at J, with 8 bases between the two ends. Germline CDR1 SNHLY, CDR2 FYNNEI.